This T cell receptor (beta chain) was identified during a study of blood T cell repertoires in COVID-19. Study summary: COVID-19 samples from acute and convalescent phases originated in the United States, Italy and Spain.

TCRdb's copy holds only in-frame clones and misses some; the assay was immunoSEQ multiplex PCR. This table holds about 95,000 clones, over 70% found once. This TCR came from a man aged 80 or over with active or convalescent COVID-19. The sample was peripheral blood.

Written as DNA, the CDR3 is TGTGCCAGCAGCTCCGTCCAGGGGGGAGGAACCGGGGAGCTGTTTTTT. Encoded protein: CASSSVQGGGTGELFF. The chain is built from TRBV5-4 and TRBJ2-2, with TRBD1 as a possible D gene (7 bases). This CDR3 has 16 residues. Per the germline V gene, CDR1 is SGHNT and CDR2 is YYREEE (reference sequence). Trimming removed 3 bases at V and 5 bases at J, with 17 bases between.